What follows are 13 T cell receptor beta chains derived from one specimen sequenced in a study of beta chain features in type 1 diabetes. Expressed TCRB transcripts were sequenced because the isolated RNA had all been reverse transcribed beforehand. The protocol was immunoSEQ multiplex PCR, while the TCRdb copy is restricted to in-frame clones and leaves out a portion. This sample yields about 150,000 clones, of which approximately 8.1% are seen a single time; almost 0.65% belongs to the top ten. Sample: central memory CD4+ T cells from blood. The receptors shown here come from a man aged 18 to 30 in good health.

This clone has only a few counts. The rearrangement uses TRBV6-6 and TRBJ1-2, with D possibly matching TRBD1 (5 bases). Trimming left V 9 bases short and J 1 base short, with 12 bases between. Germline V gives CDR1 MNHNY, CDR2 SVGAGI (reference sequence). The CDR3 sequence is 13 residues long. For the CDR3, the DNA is TGTGCCAGTCAGGGTGAGCTTAACTATGGCTACACCTTC. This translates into CASQGELNYGYTF.

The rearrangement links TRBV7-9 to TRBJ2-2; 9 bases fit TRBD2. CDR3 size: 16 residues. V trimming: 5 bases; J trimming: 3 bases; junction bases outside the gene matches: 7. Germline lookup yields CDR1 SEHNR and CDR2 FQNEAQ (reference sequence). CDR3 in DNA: TGTGCCAGCAGCCGCGCTAGCGGGGCTTACACCGGGGAGCTGTTTTTT. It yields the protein CASSRASGAYTGELFF. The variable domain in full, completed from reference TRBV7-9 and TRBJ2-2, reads DTGVSQNPRHKITKRGQNVTFRCDPISEHNRLYWYRQTLGQGPEFLTYFQNEAQLEKSRLLSDRFSAERPKGSFSTLEIQRTEQGDSAMYLCASSRASGAYTGELFFGEGSRLTVL.

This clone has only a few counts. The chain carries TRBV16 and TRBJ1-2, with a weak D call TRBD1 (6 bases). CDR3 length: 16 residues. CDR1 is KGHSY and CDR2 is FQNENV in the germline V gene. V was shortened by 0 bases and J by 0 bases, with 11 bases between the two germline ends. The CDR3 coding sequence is TGTGCCAGCAGCCAATCTTGGACAGCGCCTAACTATGGCTACACCTTC. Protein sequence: CASSQSWTAPNYGYTF.

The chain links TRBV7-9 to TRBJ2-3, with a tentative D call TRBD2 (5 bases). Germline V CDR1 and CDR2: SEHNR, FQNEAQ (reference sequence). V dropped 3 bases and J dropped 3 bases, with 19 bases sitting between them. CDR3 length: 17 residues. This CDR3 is CASSLNTRGKGTDTQYF. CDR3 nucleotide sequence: TGTGCCAGCAGCTTGAACACCCGGGGAAAGGGTACAGATACGCAGTATTTT.

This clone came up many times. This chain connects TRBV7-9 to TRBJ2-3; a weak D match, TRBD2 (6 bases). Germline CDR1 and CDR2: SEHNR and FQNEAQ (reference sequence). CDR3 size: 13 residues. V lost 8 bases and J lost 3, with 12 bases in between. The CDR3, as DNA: TGTGCCAGCTCCTCGGGGGTAACAGATACGCAGTATTTT. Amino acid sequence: CASSSGVTDTQYF.

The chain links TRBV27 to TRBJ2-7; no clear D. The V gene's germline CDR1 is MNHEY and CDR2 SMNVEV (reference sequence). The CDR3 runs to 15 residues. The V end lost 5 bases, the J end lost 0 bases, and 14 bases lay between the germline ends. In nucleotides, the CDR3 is TGTGCCAGCAGTACAACTACATCAAGCTCCTACGAGCAGTACTTC. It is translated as CASSTTTSSSYEQYF.

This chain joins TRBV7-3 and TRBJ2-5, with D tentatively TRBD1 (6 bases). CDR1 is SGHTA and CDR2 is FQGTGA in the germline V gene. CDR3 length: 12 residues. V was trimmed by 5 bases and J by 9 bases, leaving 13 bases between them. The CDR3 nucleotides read TGTGCCAGCAGCCCCGACAGGATTGCCCAGTACTTC. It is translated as CASSPDRIAQYF.

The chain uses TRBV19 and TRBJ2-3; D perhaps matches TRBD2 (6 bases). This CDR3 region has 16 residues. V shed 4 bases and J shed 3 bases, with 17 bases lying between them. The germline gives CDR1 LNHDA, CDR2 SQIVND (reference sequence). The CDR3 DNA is TGTGCCAGTAGTAGCTCCCCCGGGGGACGAACAGATACGCAGTATTTT. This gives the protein CASSSSPGGRTDTQYF.

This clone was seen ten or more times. The CDR3, as DNA: TGCGCCAGCAGCCCCACAGGGGGCAATGAGCAGTTCTTC. It yields the protein CASSPTGGNEQFF. This sequence joins TRBV5-1 and TRBJ2-1, with 8 positions matching TRBD1. The CDR3 runs to 13 residues. Germline CDR1 is SGHRS and CDR2 is YFSETQ. Germline trimming cut 4 bases from V and 6 bases from J; bases unmatched to any gene: 3.

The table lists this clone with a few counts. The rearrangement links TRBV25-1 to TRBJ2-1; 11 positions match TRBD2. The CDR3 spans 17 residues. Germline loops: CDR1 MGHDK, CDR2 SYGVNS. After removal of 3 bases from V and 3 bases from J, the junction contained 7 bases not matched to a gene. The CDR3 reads CASSELASGGLYNEQFF. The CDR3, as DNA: TGTGCCAGCAGTGAGTTGGCTAGCGGGGGGCTCTACAATGAGCAGTTCTTC.

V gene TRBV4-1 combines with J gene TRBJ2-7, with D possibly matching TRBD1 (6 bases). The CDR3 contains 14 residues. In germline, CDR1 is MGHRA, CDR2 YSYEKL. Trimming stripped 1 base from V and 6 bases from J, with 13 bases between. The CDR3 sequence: CASSQAGAPTEQYF. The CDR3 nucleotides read TGCGCCAGCAGCCAAGCAGGGGCCCCCACCGAGCAGTACTTC.

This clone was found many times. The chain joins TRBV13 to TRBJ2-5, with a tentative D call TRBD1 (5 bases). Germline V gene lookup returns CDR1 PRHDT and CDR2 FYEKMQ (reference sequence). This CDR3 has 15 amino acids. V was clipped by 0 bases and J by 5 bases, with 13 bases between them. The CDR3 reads CASSLGGQGFETQYF. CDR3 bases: TGTGCCAGCAGCTTAGGAGGTCAGGGTTTTGAGACCCAGTACTTC.

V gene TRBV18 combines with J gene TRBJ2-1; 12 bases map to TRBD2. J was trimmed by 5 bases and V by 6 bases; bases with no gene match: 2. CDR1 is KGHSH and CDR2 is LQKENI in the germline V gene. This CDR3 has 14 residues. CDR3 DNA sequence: TGTGCCAGCTCGCGACTAGCGGGAGACAATGAGCAGTTCTTC. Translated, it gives CASSRLAGDNEQFF.